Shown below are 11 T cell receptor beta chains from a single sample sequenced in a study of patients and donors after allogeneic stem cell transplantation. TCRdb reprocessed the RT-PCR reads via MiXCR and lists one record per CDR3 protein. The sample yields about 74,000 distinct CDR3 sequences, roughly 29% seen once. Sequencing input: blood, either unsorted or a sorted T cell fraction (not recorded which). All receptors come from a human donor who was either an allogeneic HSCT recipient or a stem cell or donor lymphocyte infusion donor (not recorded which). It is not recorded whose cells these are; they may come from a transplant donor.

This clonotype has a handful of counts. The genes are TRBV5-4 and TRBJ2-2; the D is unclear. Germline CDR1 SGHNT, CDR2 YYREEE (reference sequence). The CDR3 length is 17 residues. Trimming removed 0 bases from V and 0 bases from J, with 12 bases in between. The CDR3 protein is CASSLALGQANTGELFF. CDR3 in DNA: TGTGCCAGCAGCTTGGCCCTCGGGCAGGCGAACACCGGGGAGCTGTTTTTT.

The CDR3 DNA reads as TGTGCCAGCAGCACGGACAGGGAGGGGACCCAGTACTTC. This sequence encodes CASSTDREGTQYF. The chain couples TRBV11-2 to TRBJ2-5; TRBD1 is a possible D gene (8 bases). V was trimmed by 5 bases and J by 7 bases, leaving 14 bases between them. This CDR3 contains 13 residues. Germline CDR1 and CDR2: SGHAT and FQNNGV.

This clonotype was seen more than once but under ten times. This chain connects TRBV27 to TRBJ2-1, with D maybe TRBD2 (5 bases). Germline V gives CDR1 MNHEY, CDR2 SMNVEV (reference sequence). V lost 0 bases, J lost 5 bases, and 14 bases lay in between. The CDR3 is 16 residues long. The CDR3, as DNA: TGTGCCAGCAGTTTATCGGGTGGGAGAAGGCACAATGAGCAGTTCTTC. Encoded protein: CASSLSGGRRHNEQFF.

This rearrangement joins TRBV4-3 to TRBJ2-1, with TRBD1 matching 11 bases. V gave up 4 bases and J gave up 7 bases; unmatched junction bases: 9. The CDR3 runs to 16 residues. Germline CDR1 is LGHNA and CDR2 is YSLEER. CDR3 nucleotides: TGCGCCAGCAGCCTGCAAGCGGACAGGGGGCAGAATGAGCAGTTCTTC. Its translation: CASSLQADRGQNEQFF.

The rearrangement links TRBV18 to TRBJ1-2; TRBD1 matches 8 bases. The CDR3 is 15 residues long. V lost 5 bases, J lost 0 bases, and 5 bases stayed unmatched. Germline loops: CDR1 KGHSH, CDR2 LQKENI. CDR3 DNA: TGTGCCAGCTCAACAGGGACAGGTGCTAACTATGGCTACACCTTC. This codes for CASSTGTGANYGYTF.

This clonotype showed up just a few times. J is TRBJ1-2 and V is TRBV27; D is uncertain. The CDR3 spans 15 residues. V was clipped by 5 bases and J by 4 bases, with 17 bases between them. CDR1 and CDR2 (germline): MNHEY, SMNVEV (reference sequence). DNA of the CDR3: TGTGCCAGCAGTCCATACGGCATCCGGGGCTATGGCTACACCTTC. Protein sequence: CASSPYGIRGYGYTF.

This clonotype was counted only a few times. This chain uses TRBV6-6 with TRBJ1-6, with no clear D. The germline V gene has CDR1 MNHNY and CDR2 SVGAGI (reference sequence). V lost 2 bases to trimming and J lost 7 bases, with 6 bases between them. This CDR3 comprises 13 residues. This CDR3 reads CASSYDPNSPLHF. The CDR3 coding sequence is TGTGCCAGCAGTTACGACCCAAATTCACCCCTCCACTTT.

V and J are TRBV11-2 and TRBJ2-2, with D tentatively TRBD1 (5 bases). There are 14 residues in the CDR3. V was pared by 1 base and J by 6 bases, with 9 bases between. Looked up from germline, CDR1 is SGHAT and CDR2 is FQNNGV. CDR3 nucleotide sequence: TGTGCCAGCAGCTTAGCCAGGGTCTCCGGGGAGCTGTTTTTT. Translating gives CASSLARVSGELFF.

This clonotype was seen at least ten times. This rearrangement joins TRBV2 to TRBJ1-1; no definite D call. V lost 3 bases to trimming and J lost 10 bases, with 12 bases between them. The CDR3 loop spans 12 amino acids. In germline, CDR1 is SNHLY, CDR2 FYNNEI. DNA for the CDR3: TGTGCCAGCAGTGATTTGAGAGCGCCAGCTTTCTTT. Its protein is CASSDLRAPAFF. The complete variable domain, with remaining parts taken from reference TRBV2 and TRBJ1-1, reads EPEVTQTPSHQVTQMGQEVILRCVPISNHLYFYWYRQILGQKVEFLVSFYNNEISEKSEIFDDQFSVERPDGSNFTLKIRSTKLEDSAMYFCASSDLRAPAFFGQGTRLTVV.

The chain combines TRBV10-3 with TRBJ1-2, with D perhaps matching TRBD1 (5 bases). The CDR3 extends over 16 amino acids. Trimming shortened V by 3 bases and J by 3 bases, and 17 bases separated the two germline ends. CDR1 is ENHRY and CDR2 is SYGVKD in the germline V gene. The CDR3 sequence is CAISDPGGRRDYGYTF. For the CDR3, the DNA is TGTGCCATCAGTGACCCGGGGGGGAGAAGGGACTATGGCTACACCTTC.

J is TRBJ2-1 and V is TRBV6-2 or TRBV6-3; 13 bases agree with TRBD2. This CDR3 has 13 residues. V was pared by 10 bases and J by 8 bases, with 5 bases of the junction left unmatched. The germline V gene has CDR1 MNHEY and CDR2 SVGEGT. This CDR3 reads CATRTSGSDEQFF. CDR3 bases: TGTGCCACCCGGACTAGCGGGAGTGATGAGCAGTTCTTC.